These 3 T cell receptor beta chains came from one sample sequenced in a study of regulatory T cells in long-lasting Graves disease. Arm-PCR of CDR3 regions with iRepertoire HTBI primers generated TCR beta libraries. TCRdb called the multiplex PCR reads again in MiXCR, with one record for every CDR3 protein. This table has about 400,000 distinct CDR3 sequences, under 25% appearing once. Time point reported: persistent/refractory GD, antithyroid drugs over 5 years with positive TRAb. PBMC-extracted RNA yielded the TCR library. The input for sequencing was peripheral blood mononuclear cells (PBMCs), taken when the disease was refractory, from a patient treated with antithyroid drugs. The receptor source for this set is a female donor with Graves disease.

This clonotype appeared many times. The chain couples TRBV30 to TRBJ1-2, with D hard to call. The CDR3 loop spans 12 amino acids. The ends were cut back, 2 bases at V and 4 bases at J, with 8 bases in the middle. CDR1 GTSNPN and CDR2 SVGIG come from the germline V gene (reference sequence). CDR3 sequence reads: CAWSRAGYGYTF. The CDR3 DNA reads as TGTGCCTGGAGTAGGGCAGGCTATGGCTACACCTTC.

The rearrangement uses TRBV7-2 and TRBJ2-7, with 13 positions matching TRBD2. Per germline, CDR1 SGHTA and CDR2 FQGNSA. The CDR3 sequence is 17 residues long. The J segment lost 4 bases and the V segment lost 3 bases, leaving 9 bases of the junction unmatched. The CDR3 sequence is CASSFRGGLAGVYEQYF. The CDR3 nucleotides read TGTGCCAGCAGCTTCCGGGGTGGACTAGCGGGAGTATACGAGCAGTACTTC.

This clonotype was seen repeatedly, ten times or more. This chain links TRBV6-2 or TRBV6-3 with TRBJ2-2; D remains ambiguous. Trimming cost V 3 bases and J 2 bases, with 13 bases left between them. CDR3 length: 16 residues. Per germline, CDR1 MNHEY and CDR2 SVGEGT. CDR3: CASSYGVNLNTGELFF. As DNA, the CDR3 is TGTGCCAGCAGTTATGGAGTCAACCTTAACACCGGGGAGCTGTTTTTT.